This T cell receptor beta chain is drawn from a study of vaccination effects on CD4 cells after COVID-19. Study overall: Cultivation was performed at 1.5 million to 2 million PBMC per well with 8.5 to 10 IU/ml IL-2 and about 10 ug/ml peptides added.

Following 10 days of culture, CD4+ T cells were isolated. Using immunoSEQ multiplex PCR, the repertoire was profiled, and TCRdb retains in-frame clones only, with some absent. The repertoire consists of tens of thousands of clones, with approximately 71% occurring once and the leading ten covering 4% to 5%. In its sample, this clone was seen a few times. The antigen remains undetermined. Per germline, CDR1 SGHDT and CDR2 YYEEEE. J gave up 7 bases and V 1 base, and 6 bases lay outside the gene matches. The CDR3 is made up of 16 amino acids. The receptor's source is a human donor who received a COVID-19 vaccine. Sequenced material: CD4+ T cells from PBMCs cultured without peptide, taken before COVID-19 vaccination. This chain uses TRBV5-6 with TRBJ1-6, with 9 bases fitting TRBD1. CDR3 amino acids: CASSLKRTGVNSPLHF. CDR3 DNA sequence: TGTGCCAGCAGCTTGAAGCGGACAGGGGTGAATTCACCCCTCCACTTT.